This T cell receptor beta chain originates from a study of cytomegalovirus exposure and HLA in healthy donors. Comments on this clone: Its antigen is unidentified.

The PCR ran on 60 Vbeta and 13 Jbeta primers. Clones were sequenced by immunoSEQ multiplex PCR, and TCRdb holds only the in-frame ones, with some missing. The sample has roughly 120,000 clones; 70% to 90% are singletons. Study-wide findings and caveats: Later, an analysis found that common viral pathogens appeared to be linked with several of the most significant clusters. A missense DCLRE1C variant was associated with V- and J-gene trimming of TCR beta chains in a later analysis, and an independent cohort replicated the association.

The CDR3 loop spans 16 amino acids. Germline CDR1 is SGHTA and CDR2 is FQGNSA. Between the trimmed V and J ends, which lost 5 bases and 1 base, there was a span of 17 bases. This TCR was sampled from a man in his forties in good health and CMV-seronegative. This sequence joins TRBV7-2 and TRBJ1-1; weak D call: TRBD1 (5 bases). Sequencing was done on a sample of PBMCs. CDR3 amino acids: CASSPNWGVRNTEAFF. The DNA for the CDR3 is TGTGCCAGCAGCCCGAATTGGGGGGTTCGGAACACTGAAGCTTTCTTT.